This passage covers 19 T cell receptor beta chains from one sample sequenced in a study of T cells in tuberculosis. Data came from immunoSEQ multiplex PCR; TCRdb stores just in-frame clones and leaves some out. Of 35,000 to 40,000 clones in the sample, around 92% were seen once. Sequences were obtained from PBMCs. Receptor source: a donor aged 5-35 years with latent tuberculosis or without tuberculosis infection. Some clones in this sample may be carry-over from other donors' samples.

This clone was picked up one time. This chain links TRBV15 with TRBJ1-6, with a tentative D call TRBD1 (5 bases). Germline V CDR1 and CDR2: LNHNV, YYDKDF (reference sequence). Trimming took 0 bases from V and 7 from J, leaving 10 bases between them. CDR3 length: 15 residues. The CDR3 nucleotides are TGTGCCACCAGCAGAGATACAGGTTTCAATTCACCCCTCCACTTT. It codes for CATSRDTGFNSPLHF.

The chain joins TRBV27 to TRBJ1-5; 8 nucleotides align to TRBD1. The CDR3 extends over 15 amino acids. CDR1 MNHEY and CDR2 SMNVEV come from the germline V gene (reference sequence). The trim removed 8 bases at V and 3 bases at J, leaving 9 bases unmatched. The CDR3 reads CASRADRGHNQPQHF. CDR3 nucleotides: TGTGCCAGCCGGGCCGACAGGGGTCACAATCAGCCCCAGCATTTT.

The chain employs TRBV7-2 and TRBJ2-3; 16 nucleotides align to TRBD2. The V segment lost 4 bases and the J segment 8 bases; nucleotides outside the gene matches: 6. This CDR3 comprises 16 residues. Germline assignment: CDR1 SGHTA and CDR2 FQGNSA. CDR3 DNA sequence: TGTGCCAGCAGCTCGGGACTAGCGGGGGGGCTCATTACGCAGTATTTT. It yields the protein CASSSGLAGGLITQYF.

The chain employs TRBV2 and TRBJ2-3, with TRBD1 identical over 9 bases. V shed 3 bases, J shed 6 bases, and the junction held 1 base outside the gene matches. The CDR3 spans 13 residues. Per germline, CDR1 SNHLY and CDR2 FYNNEI. This CDR3 reads CASSDGTGDTQYF. CDR3 in DNA: TGTGCCAGCAGTGACGGGACAGGGGATACGCAGTATTTT.

J is TRBJ1-4 and V is TRBV7-9; TRBD1 matches at 7 bases. The CDR3 has 17 amino acids. Germline assignment: CDR1 SEHNR and CDR2 FQNEAQ (reference sequence). J was trimmed by 8 bases and V by 5 bases; bases with no gene match: 17. The DNA for the CDR3 is TGTGCCAGCAGCCCCCCCACGGGTCAGGGGGTTCGGGAAAAACTGTTTTTT. This sequence encodes CASSPPTGQGVREKLFF.

This clone was observed once. The gene calls are TRBV23-1 and TRBJ1-1; 11 bases agree with TRBD1. TRBV23-1 is an ORF; its function is uncertain. This CDR3 comprises 16 residues. With V trimmed by 6 bases and J by 1 base, 7 bases remained unmatched. The CDR3: CASSHGQGAPNTEAFF. CDR3 sequence (DNA): TGCGCCAGCAGCCACGGACAGGGGGCGCCGAACACTGAAGCTTTCTTT.

The chain links TRBV6-1 to TRBJ1-6, with 7 positions matching TRBD1. V dropped 6 bases and J dropped 9; count of bases not matched to a gene: 11. Germline CDR1 reads MNHNS; CDR2 reads SASEGT. This CDR3 has 15 residues. The CDR3 nucleotides read TGTGCCAGCAGCGAAACCGGGACAGATCGTTCACCCCTCCACTTT. Its protein product is CASSETGTDRSPLHF.

The rearrangement links TRBV27 to TRBJ2-1, with TRBD2 matching 7 bases. CDR3 size: 16 residues. V trimming: 8 bases; J trimming: 6 bases; junction bases outside the gene matches: 16. CDR1 and CDR2 (germline): MNHEY, SMNVEV (reference sequence). CDR3 nucleotides: TGTGCCAGCGCCTCGGCAGCGGGGCTCGGGGGCAATGAGCAGTTCTTC. This codes for CASASAAGLGGNEQFF.

The chain links TRBV5-1 to TRBJ2-1; 9 nucleotides match TRBD1. Trimming at V came to 4 bases and at J to 4 bases, leaving 6 bases not matched to a gene. This CDR3 is built from 15 residues. Per germline, CDR1 SGHRS and CDR2 YFSETQ. CDR3: CASSTGTGRYNEQFF. The CDR3 DNA is TGCGCCAGCAGCACCGGGACAGGGAGATACAATGAGCAGTTCTTC.

The chain has TRBV6-5 and TRBJ1-3, with D perhaps matching TRBD1 (5 bases). Trimming took 6 bases from V and 1 from J, leaving 13 bases between them. The germline V gene has CDR1 MNHEY and CDR2 SVGAGI. This CDR3 has 15 residues. CDR3 sequence (DNA): TGTGCCAGCAGATCGCTAGGGGTATCTGGAAACACCATATATTTT. Protein: CASRSLGVSGNTIYF.

The chain joins TRBV5-6 to TRBJ2-1; the D gene is possibly TRBD1 (6 bases). The CDR3 runs to 15 residues. V lost 2 bases and J 8 bases, leaving 17 bases between the germline ends. Germline CDR1 reads SGHDT; CDR2 reads YYEEEE. The CDR3 nucleotides read TGTGCCAGCAGCTTTACACCACAGGGTAGGGATGAGCAGTTCTTC. Amino acid sequence: CASSFTPQGRDEQFF.

This clone was seen a single time. The chain joins TRBV6-5 to TRBJ2-7; weak D call: TRBD1 (6 bases). This CDR3 is built from 15 residues. V lost 6 bases and J 4 bases, leaving 19 bases between the germline ends. Germline V lookup: CDR1 MNHEY, CDR2 SVGAGI. The CDR3 DNA follows: TGTGCCAGCAGCCCCGGGACACCGAGACTATACGAGCAGTACGTC. Its translation: CASSPGTPRLYEQYV.

This chain joins TRBV7-6 and TRBJ2-3; 11 positions agree with TRBD2. V was pared by 3 bases and J by 2 bases, with 7 bases of the junction left unmatched. Germline V gene lookup returns CDR1 SGHVS and CDR2 FNYEAQ. The CDR3 has 17 residues. CDR3 DNA: TGTGCCAGCAGCTTCGAACTAGCGGGGGAGAACACAGATACGCAGTATTTT. This codes for CASSFELAGENTDTQYF.

This chain connects TRBV30 to TRBJ1-2; no definite D call. V lost 5 bases to trimming and J lost 2 bases, with 9 bases between them. The CDR3 totals 12 residues. Germline V gene sequence: CDR1 GTSNPN, CDR2 SVGIG (reference sequence). CDR3 amino acids: CAWSPGNYGYTF. CDR3 bases: TGTGCCTGGTCTCCGGGGAACTATGGCTACACCTTC.

Points on this clone: The junction differs from germline at one of its ends, possibly a read error. The chain couples TRBV5-4 to TRBJ2-2, with 9 bases that match TRBD2. This CDR3 has 16 residues. Germline values: CDR1 SGHNT, CDR2 YYREEE (reference sequence). The CDR3 spells CASSSERGATTGELFF. CDR3 sequence (DNA): TGTGCCAGTAGCTCCGAGCGGGGGGCCACGACCGGGGAGCTGTTTTTT.

V gene TRBV2 combines with J gene TRBJ1-2, with 7 bases matching TRBD1. Germline values: CDR1 SNHLY, CDR2 FYNNEI. J lost 2 bases, V lost 6 bases, and 3 bases had no gene match. CDR3 size: 13 residues. CDR3 sequence (DNA): TGTGCCAGCAGGAGGGGACAGAACTATGGCTACACCTTC. It yields the protein CASRRGQNYGYTF.

This clone was found once. The chain is built from TRBV11-2 and TRBJ2-3; a weak D match, TRBD1 (6 bases). V lost 8 bases and J 0 bases, leaving 12 bases between the germline ends. Germline V lookup: CDR1 SGHAT, CDR2 FQNNGV. There are 14 residues in the CDR3. The CDR3 DNA sequence: TGTGCCAGCTCGGGACAAACAAGCACAGATACGCAGTATTTT. This codes for CASSGQTSTDTQYF.

The V gene is TRBV11-2, the J gene TRBJ1-6; 9 bases match TRBD1. Germline CDR1 SGHAT, CDR2 FQNNGV. The CDR3 length is 16 residues. The V segment lost 0 bases and the J segment 7 bases; nucleotides outside the gene matches: 4. CDR3 amino acids: CASSLDPGQGNSPLHF. The CDR3 DNA follows: TGTGCCAGCAGCTTAGACCCGGGACAGGGAAATTCACCCCTCCACTTT.

The chain joins TRBV6-5 to TRBJ1-1; the match to TRBD1 covers 7 bases. The CDR3 spans 14 residues. V lost 5 bases to trimming and J lost 1 base; unmatched junction nucleotides: 4. Looked up from germline, CDR1 is MNHEY and CDR2 is SVGAGI. This CDR3 is CASSRQGANTEAFF. The CDR3 nucleotides read TGTGCCAGCAGTCGACAGGGAGCGAACACTGAAGCTTTCTTT.